Following are 28 T cell receptor beta chains from one sample sequenced in a study of PD-1 blockade in classical Hodgkin lymphoma. Data came from immunoSEQ multiplex PCR; TCRdb stores just in-frame clones and leaves some out. The sample contains 95,000 or so clones, approximately 80% of which appear only once. All patients experienced relapse after autologous stem cell transplantation, and brentuximab vedotin exposure was variable. The sequencing used peripheral blood mononuclear cells (PBMCs), collected at baseline. These receptors all come from a human donor with classical Hodgkin lymphoma.

This rearrangement joins TRBV7-9 to TRBJ2-7, with 7 bases fitting TRBD1. CDR1 is SEHNR and CDR2 is FQNEAQ in the germline V gene (reference sequence). With V trimmed by 4 bases and J by 2 bases, 2 bases remained unmatched. The CDR3 totals 13 residues. The CDR3 region is CASSWDSPYEQYF. The CDR3, as DNA: TGTGCCAGCAGCTGGGACAGCCCCTACGAGCAGTACTTC.

The chain employs TRBV7-2 and TRBJ2-3; the match to TRBD1 covers 7 bases. Germline CDR1 and CDR2: SGHTA and FQGNSA. The V gene end was trimmed by 1 base and the J gene end by 6 bases; junction bases not matched to a gene: 7. This CDR3 is 15 amino acids long. The CDR3 coding sequence is TGTGCCAGCAGCTTAGGGCCCACAGGGGCGGATACGCAGTATTTT. It encodes CASSLGPTGADTQYF.

V and J are TRBV7-3 and TRBJ2-3; 13 bases agree with TRBD2. Germline V gives CDR1 SGHTA, CDR2 FQGTGA. The CDR3 is 15 amino acids. J lost 4 bases, V lost 5 bases, and 3 bases had no gene match. CDR3 region: CASSPGTSGADTQYF. DNA of the CDR3: TGTGCCAGCAGCCCCGGGACTAGCGGGGCAGATACGCAGTATTTT.

The rearrangement joins TRBV14 to TRBJ2-2; tentatively, D is TRBD2 (5 bases). Germline CDR1 and CDR2: SGHDN and FVKESK. Deletions cut 4 bases from V and 5 bases from J, with 11 bases between. The CDR3 covers 14 residues. The CDR3 DNA is TGTGCCAGCAGCCCGGGATGGGTGACCGGGGAGCTGTTTTTT. This codes for CASSPGWVTGELFF.

The chain carries TRBV9 and TRBJ2-1; 11 nucleotides match TRBD2. The junction had 13 bases not matched to a gene; V was cut back by 5 bases and J by 0 bases. Germline lookup yields CDR1 SGDLS and CDR2 YYNGEE. CDR3 length equals 19 residues. The CDR3 coding sequence is TGTGCCAGCAGTATCTCGCCGACTAGCGGGGAACTCTCCTACAATGAGCAGTTCTTC. It yields the protein CASSISPTSGELSYNEQFF.

A few counts support this clone. The V gene is TRBV4-2, the J gene TRBJ2-7; 10 bases match TRBD2. The CDR3 loop spans 15 amino acids. V gave up 0 bases and J gave up 7 bases; unmatched junction bases: 6. Germline CDR1 and CDR2: LGHNA and YNFKEQ. CDR3 sequence: CASSQEASGSLEQYF. CDR3 bases: TGTGCCAGCAGCCAAGAGGCTAGCGGGAGCCTGGAGCAGTACTTC.

V and J are TRBV6-4 and TRBJ2-1; D may be TRBD1 or TRBD2 (6 bases each). Trimming took off 6 bases at V and 10 bases at J, with 16 bases between the two ends. Germline V gene sequence: CDR1 MRHNA, CDR2 SNTAGT. The length of the CDR3 is 13 residues. The CDR3 here is CASSHGEGGEQFF. The CDR3 DNA sequence: TGTGCCAGCAGCCACGGAGAGGGGGGAGAGCAGTTCTTC.

The chain uses TRBV7-2 and TRBJ2-5; D might be TRBD2 (6 bases). The CDR3 runs 14 residues. Germline V lookup: CDR1 SGHTA, CDR2 FQGNSA. V lost 2 bases and J 3 bases, leaving 10 bases between the germline ends. The CDR3 DNA follows: TGTGCCAGCAGCTTAAGGTTAGCGGAAGAGACCCAGTACTTC. This codes for CASSLRLAEETQYF.

This chain links TRBV7-9 with TRBJ2-1; D gene uncertain. Per germline, CDR1 SEHNR and CDR2 FQNEAQ (reference sequence). The length of the CDR3 is 14 residues. The germline V and J ends were trimmed by 5 bases and 2 bases, with 10 bases remaining between them. The CDR3 spells CASSPLRTYNEQFF. CDR3 DNA sequence: TGTGCCAGCAGCCCCCTGAGGACCTACAATGAGCAGTTCTTC.

J is TRBJ2-7 and V is TRBV19, with a possible D match to TRBD2 (6 bases). The CDR3 covers 17 residues. V dropped 2 bases and J dropped 3 bases, with 20 bases sitting between them. Germline loops: CDR1 LNHDA, CDR2 SQIVND (reference sequence). Written as DNA, the CDR3 is TGTGCCAGTAGTATAATCGGGCGGTGGGAGGTCTACTACGAGCAGTACTTC. This gives the protein CASSIIGRWEVYYEQYF.

The chain recombines TRBV19 with TRBJ2-5, with D uncertain. CDR1 is LNHDA, CDR2 SQIVND, per germline (reference sequence). Trimming cost V 5 bases and J 0 bases, with 7 bases left between them. The CDR3 is 13 amino acids. CDR3 loop: CASSYGYQETQYF. CDR3 DNA: TGTGCCAGTAGTTATGGGTACCAAGAGACCCAGTACTTC.

This clone was observed once. This chain joins TRBV6-1 and TRBJ2-3, with D possibly being TRBD1 or TRBD2 (5 bases each). CDR3 length equals 13 residues. The V gene lost 7 bases and the J gene lost 3 bases, with 11 bases spanning the gap. Germline V gene sequence: CDR1 MNHNS, CDR2 SASEGT. Here the CDR3 DNA reads TGTGCCAGCACCCGAGGGGAAACAGATACGCAGTATTTT. Encoded protein: CASTRGETDTQYF.

In DNA, the CDR3 is TGTGCCAGCAGCTCGGACTACTACGAGCAGTACTTC. Translating it yields CASSSDYYEQYF. The J gene is TRBJ2-5, the V gene TRBV5-4, with D maybe TRBD2 (6 bases). The J call may not be correct, given that the DNA end is closer to TRBJ2-7. Germline CDR1 reads SGHNT; CDR2 reads YYREEE (reference sequence). This CDR3 comprises 12 residues.

The rearrangement joins TRBV7-9 to TRBJ2-1; no clear D. CDR1 is SEHNR, CDR2 FQNEAQ, per germline (reference sequence). V was pared by 4 bases and J by 7 bases, with 11 bases between. This CDR3 has 13 amino acids. The CDR3 sequence is CASSWPRKNEQFF. CDR3 nucleotides: TGTGCCAGCAGCTGGCCTAGGAAGAATGAGCAGTTCTTC.

The chain couples TRBV6-5 to TRBJ2-1; 11 bases map to TRBD2. V gave up 6 bases and J gave up 0 bases; unmatched junction bases: 1. The length of the CDR3 is 15 residues. Germline V gene data show CDR1 as MNHEY and CDR2 as SVGAGI. In DNA form, the CDR3 reads TGTGCCAGCAGAACTAGCGGGAGCTCCTACAATGAGCAGTTCTTC. Amino acid sequence: CASRTSGSSYNEQFF.

The chain recombines TRBV5-1 with TRBJ2-7; D might be TRBD1 or TRBD2, each matching 6 bases. The V gene's germline CDR1 is SGHRS and CDR2 YFSETQ. This CDR3 has 16 amino acids. V gave up 0 bases and J gave up 0 bases, with 13 bases separating them. CDR3 nucleotides: TGCGCCAGCAGCTTGGAGGGGGGCGTATCCTCCTACGAGCAGTACTTC. It encodes CASSLEGGVSSYEQYF.

The rearrangement joins TRBV19 to TRBJ2-7; 7 nucleotides line up with TRBD2. CDR1 is LNHDA and CDR2 is SQIVND in the germline V gene (reference sequence). V trimming: 8 bases; J trimming: 3 bases; junction bases outside the gene matches: 7. CDR3 length: 13 amino acids. CDR3: CASGSSGNYEQYF. The DNA of the CDR3 is TGTGCCAGTGGGTCCAGCGGGAACTACGAGCAGTACTTC. The complete variable domain, with remaining parts taken from reference TRBV19 and TRBJ2-7, reads DGGITQSPKYLFRKEGQNVTLSCEQNLNHDAMYWYRQDPGQGLRLIYYSQIVNDFQKGDIAEGYSVSREKKESFPLTVTSAQKNPTAFYLCASGSSGNYEQYFGPGTRLTVT.

The V call is TRBV6-1, the J call TRBJ2-2; D is possibly TRBD2 (7 bases). Trimming shortened V by 11 bases and J by 3 bases, and 19 bases separated the two germline ends. CDR1 and CDR2 from the germline V gene are MNHNS and SASEGT. The CDR3 contains 15 residues. CDR3 loop: CAGGQGLADTGELFF. In DNA form, the CDR3 reads TGTGCCGGGGGCCAGGGGCTAGCGGACACCGGGGAGCTGTTTTTT.

With respect to this clone: The missing conserved phenylalanine or tryptophan at the end of this CDR3 makes a read error likely. The limits of the CDR3 on the DNA are not certain, so only TCRdb's listed CDR3 is given. CDR3 in amino acids: CASSRLQGP. The gene calls are TRBV5-4 and TRBJ2-7; the DNA was not compared with TRBD1, the D call given in the table. The CDR3 extends over 9 residues, inclusive of both ends. Looked up from germline, CDR1 is SGHNT and CDR2 is YYREEE (reference sequence).

The chain is built from TRBV19 and TRBJ2-7; D perhaps matches TRBD2 (6 bases). Trimming took off 6 bases at V and 3 bases at J, with 18 bases between the two ends. The CDR3 runs 15 residues. The germline CDR1 and CDR2 sequences are LNHDA and SQIVND (reference sequence). CDR3 coding DNA: TGTGCCAGTAGCGCCCGCAGGACTAACTACTACGAGCAGTACTTC. Its protein is CASSARRTNYYEQYF.

In this sample, this clone turned up once. The chain couples TRBV28 to TRBJ2-7; D remains ambiguous. CDR3 length: 12 amino acids. The V end was cut by 4 bases, the J end by 4 bases, with 8 bases between. Germline CDR1 reads MDHEN; CDR2 reads SYDVKM. The CDR3 loop reads CASSSYLYEQYF. In DNA form, the CDR3 reads TGTGCCAGCAGTTCCTACCTTTACGAGCAGTACTTC.

This clone turned up a few times. For the CDR3, the DNA is TGTGCCAGCTCACCGGGCAGGGACCCCTACAATGAGCAGTTCTTC. The encoded protein is CASSPGRDPYNEQFF. The chain links TRBV18 to TRBJ2-1; D may match TRBD1 or TRBD2 (5 bases each). The germline CDR1 and CDR2 sequences are KGHSH and LQKENI. V was trimmed by 3 bases and J by 2 bases, leaving 11 bases between them. This CDR3 is 15 amino acids long.

The chain employs TRBV4-1 and TRBJ2-7; weak D call: TRBD1 (5 bases). The CDR3 length is 14 residues. Germline V lookup: CDR1 MGHRA, CDR2 YSYEKL. Deletions cut 3 bases from V and 1 base from J, with 10 bases between. CDR3 sequence (DNA): TGCGCCAGCAGCCACATAGGACAATCCTACGAGCAGTACTTC. It translates to CASSHIGQSYEQYF.

This clone was counted between two and nine times. This chain joins TRBV11-2 and TRBJ2-1, with 12 bases matching TRBD2. J lost 8 bases, V lost 3 bases, and 8 bases had no gene match. Germline loops: CDR1 SGHAT, CDR2 FQNNGV. The CDR3 length is 16 residues. The chain's CDR3 is CASSFSAASGRDEQFF. The DNA of the CDR3 is TGTGCCAGCAGCTTTTCAGCGGCTAGCGGGAGGGATGAGCAGTTCTTC. Full variable domain (rest looked up from reference TRBV11-2 and TRBJ2-1): EAGVAQSPRYKIIEKRQSVAFWCNPISGHATLYWYQQILGQGPKLLIQFQNNGVVDDSQLPKDRFSAERLKGVDSTLKIQPAKLEDSAVYLCASSFSAASGRDEQFFGPGTRLTVL.

Only a few counts were recorded for this clone. The V call is TRBV9, the J call TRBJ2-1, with 7 bases matching TRBD2. The CDR3 has 17 amino acids. Germline V CDR1 and CDR2: SGDLS, YYNGEE. J gave up 6 bases and V 0 bases, and 12 bases lay outside the gene matches. The chain's CDR3 is CASSVGGSLSGGNEQFF. CDR3 nucleotides: TGTGCCAGCAGCGTAGGCGGGAGTTTGTCCGGTGGCAATGAGCAGTTCTTC.

The chain couples TRBV18 to TRBJ1-3; D remains ambiguous. CDR1 KGHSH and CDR2 LQKENI come from the germline V gene. V gave up 1 base and J gave up 2 bases, with 9 bases separating them. The CDR3 loop spans 15 amino acids. CDR3 DNA sequence: TGTGCCAGCTCACCACTGGATCGGGCTGGAAACACCATATATTTT. Translated, it gives CASSPLDRAGNTIYF.

The chain carries TRBV4-2 and TRBJ2-7; no definite D call. The CDR3 has 14 residues. Trimming shortened V by 5 bases and J by 0 bases, and 11 bases separated the two germline ends. From germline, CDR1 is LGHNA and CDR2 YNFKEQ. In DNA, the CDR3 is TGTGCCAGCAGCTTGGTCCCAAGCTCCTACGAGCAGTACTTC. It specifies CASSLVPSSYEQYF.

This clone was observed a few times. The V call is TRBV19, the J call TRBJ2-1; D assignment may be TRBD1 or TRBD2 (5 bases each). Trimming removed 6 bases at V and 4 bases at J, with 10 bases between. The CDR3 covers 13 residues. CDR1 is LNHDA and CDR2 is SQIVND in the germline V gene (reference sequence). The CDR3 region has the DNA TGTGCCAGTAGGGCTGGGGGTTACAATGAGCAGTTCTTC. Translated: CASRAGGYNEQFF.